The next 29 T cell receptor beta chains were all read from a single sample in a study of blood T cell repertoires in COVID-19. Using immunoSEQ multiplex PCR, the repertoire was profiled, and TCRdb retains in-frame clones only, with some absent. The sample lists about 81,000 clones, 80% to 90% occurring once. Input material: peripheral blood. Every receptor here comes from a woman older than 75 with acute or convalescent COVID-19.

In nucleotides, the CDR3 is TGCGCCAGCAGCCAACGTATTCAGAGCACAGATACGCAGTATTTT. The encoded protein is CASSQRIQSTDTQYF. The chain joins TRBV4-1 to TRBJ2-3; D not certain. V dropped 2 bases and J dropped 0 bases, with 9 bases sitting between them. The CDR3 sequence is 15 residues long. The germline V gene encodes CDR1 MGHRA and CDR2 YSYEKL.

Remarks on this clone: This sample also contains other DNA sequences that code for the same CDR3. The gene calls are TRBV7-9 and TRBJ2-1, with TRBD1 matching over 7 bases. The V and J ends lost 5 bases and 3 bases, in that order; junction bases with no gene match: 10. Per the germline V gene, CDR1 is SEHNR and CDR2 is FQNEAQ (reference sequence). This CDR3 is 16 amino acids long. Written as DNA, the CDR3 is TGTGCCAGCAGCCACTTAGGGGGCGGAGACTACAATGAGCAGTTCTTC. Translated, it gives CASSHLGGGDYNEQFF.

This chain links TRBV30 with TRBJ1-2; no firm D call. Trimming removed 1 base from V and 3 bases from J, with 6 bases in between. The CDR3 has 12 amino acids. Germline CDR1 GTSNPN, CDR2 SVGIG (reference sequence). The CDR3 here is CAWSGGDYGYTF. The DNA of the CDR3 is TGTGCCTGGAGTGGGGGAGACTATGGCTACACCTTC.

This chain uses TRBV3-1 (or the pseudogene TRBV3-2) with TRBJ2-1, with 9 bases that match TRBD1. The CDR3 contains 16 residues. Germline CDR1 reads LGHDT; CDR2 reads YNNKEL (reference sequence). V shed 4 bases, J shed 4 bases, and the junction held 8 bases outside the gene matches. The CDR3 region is CASSPRAGQGYNEQFF. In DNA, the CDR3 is TGTGCCAGCAGCCCTAGGGCGGGACAGGGTTACAATGAGCAGTTCTTC.

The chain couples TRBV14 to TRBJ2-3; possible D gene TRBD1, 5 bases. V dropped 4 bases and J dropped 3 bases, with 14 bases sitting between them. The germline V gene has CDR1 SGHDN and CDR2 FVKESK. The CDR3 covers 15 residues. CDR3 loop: CASSRPRGSTDTQYF. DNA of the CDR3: TGTGCCAGCAGCCGACCTAGGGGAAGTACAGATACGCAGTATTTT.

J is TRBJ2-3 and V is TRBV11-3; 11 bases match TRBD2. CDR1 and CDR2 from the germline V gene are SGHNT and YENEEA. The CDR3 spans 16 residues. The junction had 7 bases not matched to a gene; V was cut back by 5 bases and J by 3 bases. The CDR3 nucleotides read TGTGCCAGCAGCAAAGGGACTAGCGGTAGGACAGATACGCAGTATTTT. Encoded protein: CASSKGTSGRTDTQYF.

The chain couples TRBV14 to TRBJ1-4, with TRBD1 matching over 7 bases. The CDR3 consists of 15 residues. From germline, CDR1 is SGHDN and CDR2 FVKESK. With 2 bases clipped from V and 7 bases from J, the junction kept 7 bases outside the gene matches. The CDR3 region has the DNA TGTGCCAGCAGCCAACGGGAGGGGGCGAGTGAAAAACTGTTTTTT. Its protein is CASSQREGASEKLFF. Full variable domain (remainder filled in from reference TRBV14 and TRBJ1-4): EAGVTQFPSHSVIEKGQTVTLRCDPISGHDNLYWYRRVMGKEIKFLLHFVKESKQDESGMPNNRFLAERTGGTYSTLKVQPAELEDSGVYFCASSQREGASEKLFFGSGTQLSVL.

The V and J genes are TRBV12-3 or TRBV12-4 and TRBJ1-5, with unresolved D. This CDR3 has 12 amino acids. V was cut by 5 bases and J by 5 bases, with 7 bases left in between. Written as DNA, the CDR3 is TGTGCCAGCAGTGAGGACTATCAGCCCCAGCATTTT. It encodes CASSEDYQPQHF.

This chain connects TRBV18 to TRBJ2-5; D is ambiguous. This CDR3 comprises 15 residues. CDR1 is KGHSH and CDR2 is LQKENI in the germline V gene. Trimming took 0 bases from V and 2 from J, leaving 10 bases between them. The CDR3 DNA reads TGTGCCAGCTCACCACCGGCGACATGGCAAGAGACCCAGTACTTC. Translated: CASSPPATWQETQYF.

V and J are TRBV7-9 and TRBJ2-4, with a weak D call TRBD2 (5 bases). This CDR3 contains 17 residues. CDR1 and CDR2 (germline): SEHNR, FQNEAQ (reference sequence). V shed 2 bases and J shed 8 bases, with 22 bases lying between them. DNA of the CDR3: TGTGCCAGCAGCTTATCTGCAGCTAGCCGTGTGGTAGACATTCAGTACTTC. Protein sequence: CASSLSAASRVVDIQYF. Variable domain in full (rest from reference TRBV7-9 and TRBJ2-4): DTGVSQNPRHKITKRGQNVTFRCDPISEHNRLYWYRQTLGQGPEFLTYFQNEAQLEKSRLLSDRFSAERPKGSFSTLEIQRTEQGDSAMYLCASSLSAASRVVDIQYFGAGTRLSVL.

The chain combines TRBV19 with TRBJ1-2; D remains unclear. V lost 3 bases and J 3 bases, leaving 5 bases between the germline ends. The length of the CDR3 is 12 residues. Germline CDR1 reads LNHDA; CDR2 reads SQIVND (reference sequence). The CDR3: CASSITDYGYTF. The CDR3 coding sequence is TGTGCCAGTAGTATCACAGACTATGGCTACACCTTC.

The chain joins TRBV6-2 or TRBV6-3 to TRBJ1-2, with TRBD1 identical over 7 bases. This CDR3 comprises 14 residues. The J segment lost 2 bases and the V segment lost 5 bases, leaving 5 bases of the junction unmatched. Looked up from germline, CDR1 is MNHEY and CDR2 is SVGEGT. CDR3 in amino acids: CASSKTTGNYGYTF. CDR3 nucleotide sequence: TGTGCCAGCAGTAAGACGACAGGGAACTATGGCTACACCTTC.

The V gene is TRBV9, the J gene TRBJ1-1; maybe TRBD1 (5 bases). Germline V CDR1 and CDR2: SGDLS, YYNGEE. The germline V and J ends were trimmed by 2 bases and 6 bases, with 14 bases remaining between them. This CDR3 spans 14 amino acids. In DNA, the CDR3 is TGTGCCAGCAGCGTCATTGCCACAGGTGCTGAAGCTTTCTTT. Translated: CASSVIATGAEAFF.

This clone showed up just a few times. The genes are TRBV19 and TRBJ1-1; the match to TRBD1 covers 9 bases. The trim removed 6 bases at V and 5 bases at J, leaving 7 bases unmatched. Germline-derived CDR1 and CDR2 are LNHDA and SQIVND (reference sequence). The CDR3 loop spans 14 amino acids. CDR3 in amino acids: CASRTQGAGTEAFF. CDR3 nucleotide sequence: TGTGCCAGTAGGACACAGGGGGCAGGAACTGAAGCTTTCTTT.

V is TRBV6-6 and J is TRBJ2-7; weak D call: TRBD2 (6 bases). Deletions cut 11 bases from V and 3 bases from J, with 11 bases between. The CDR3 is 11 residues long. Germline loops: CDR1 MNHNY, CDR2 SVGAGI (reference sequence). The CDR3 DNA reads TGTGCCGGCGGGGATAGCTACGAGCAGTACTTC. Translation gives CAGGDSYEQYF.

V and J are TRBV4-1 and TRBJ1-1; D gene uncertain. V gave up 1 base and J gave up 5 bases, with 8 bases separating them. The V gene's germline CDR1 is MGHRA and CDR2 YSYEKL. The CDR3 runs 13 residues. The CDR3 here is CASSQVRETEAFF. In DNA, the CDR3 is TGCGCCAGCAGCCAAGTTCGGGAGACTGAAGCTTTCTTT.

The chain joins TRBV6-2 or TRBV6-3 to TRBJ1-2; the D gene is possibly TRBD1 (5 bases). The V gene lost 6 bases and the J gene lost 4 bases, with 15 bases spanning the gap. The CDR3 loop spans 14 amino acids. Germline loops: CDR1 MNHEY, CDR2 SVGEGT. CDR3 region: CASSLRTGGYGYTF. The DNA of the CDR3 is TGTGCCAGCAGCTTAAGGACGGGGGGCTATGGCTACACCTTC.

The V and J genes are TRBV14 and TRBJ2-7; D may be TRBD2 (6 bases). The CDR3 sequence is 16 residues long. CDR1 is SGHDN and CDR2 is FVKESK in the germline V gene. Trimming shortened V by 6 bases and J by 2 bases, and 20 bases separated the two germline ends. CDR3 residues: CASSRETGLTTYEQYF. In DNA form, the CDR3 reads TGTGCCAGCAGTCGCGAAACGGGACTGACTACCTACGAGCAGTACTTC.

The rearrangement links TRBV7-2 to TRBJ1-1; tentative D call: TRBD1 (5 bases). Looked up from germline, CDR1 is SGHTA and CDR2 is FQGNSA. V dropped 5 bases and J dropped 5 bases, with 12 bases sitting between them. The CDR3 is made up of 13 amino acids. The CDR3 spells CASSPAGGTEAFF. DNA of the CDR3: TGTGCCAGCAGCCCCGCTGGGGGGACTGAAGCTTTCTTT.

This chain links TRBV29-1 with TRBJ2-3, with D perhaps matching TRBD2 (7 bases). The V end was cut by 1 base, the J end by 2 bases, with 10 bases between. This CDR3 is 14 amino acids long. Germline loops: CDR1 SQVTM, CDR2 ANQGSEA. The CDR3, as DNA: TGCAGCGTTGAAGGGGGGGGGCACACAGATACGCAGTATTTT. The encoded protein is CSVEGGGHTDTQYF.

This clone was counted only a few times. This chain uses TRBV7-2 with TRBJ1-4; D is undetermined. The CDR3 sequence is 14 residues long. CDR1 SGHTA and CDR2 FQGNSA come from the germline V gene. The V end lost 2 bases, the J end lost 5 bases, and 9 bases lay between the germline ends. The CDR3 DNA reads TGTGCCAGCAGCTTAAGAGGAGGGAATGAAAAACTGTTTTTT. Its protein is CASSLRGGNEKLFF.

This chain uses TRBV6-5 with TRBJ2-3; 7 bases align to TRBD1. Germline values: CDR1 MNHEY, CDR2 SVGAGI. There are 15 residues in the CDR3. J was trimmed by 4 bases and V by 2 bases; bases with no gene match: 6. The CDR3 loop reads CASSYDRAEADTQYF. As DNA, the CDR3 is TGTGCCAGCAGTTACGACAGGGCGGAGGCAGATACGCAGTATTTT.

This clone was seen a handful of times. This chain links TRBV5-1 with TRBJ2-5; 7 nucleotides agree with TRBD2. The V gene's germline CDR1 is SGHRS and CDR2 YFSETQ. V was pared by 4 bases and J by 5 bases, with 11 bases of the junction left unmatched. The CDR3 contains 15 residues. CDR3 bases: TGCGCCAGCAGCCCCCTGGCTGCGGGAGTGGAGACCCAGTACTTC. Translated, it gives CASSPLAAGVETQYF.

Here the CDR3 reads CSARVGWEQFF. CDR3 sequence (DNA): TGCAGTGCTAGAGTGGGCTGGGAGCAGTTCTTC. The rearrangement links TRBV20-1 to TRBJ2-1; D gene ambiguous. The V gene lost 1 base and the J gene lost 10 bases, with 8 bases spanning the gap. The CDR3 totals 11 residues. The germline CDR1 and CDR2 sequences are DFQATT and SNEGSKA (reference sequence).

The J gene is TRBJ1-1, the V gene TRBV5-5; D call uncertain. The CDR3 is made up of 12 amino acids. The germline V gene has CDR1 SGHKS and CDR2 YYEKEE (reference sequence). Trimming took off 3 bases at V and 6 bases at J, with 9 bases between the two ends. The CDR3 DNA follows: TGTGCCAGCAGCTCTACGTTGCCTGAAGCTTTCTTT. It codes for CASSSTLPEAFF.

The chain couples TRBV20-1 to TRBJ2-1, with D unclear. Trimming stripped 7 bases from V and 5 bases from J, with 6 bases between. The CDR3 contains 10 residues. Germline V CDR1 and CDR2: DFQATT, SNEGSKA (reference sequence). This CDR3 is CSGADNEQFF. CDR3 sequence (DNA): TGCAGTGGAGCTGACAATGAGCAGTTCTTC.

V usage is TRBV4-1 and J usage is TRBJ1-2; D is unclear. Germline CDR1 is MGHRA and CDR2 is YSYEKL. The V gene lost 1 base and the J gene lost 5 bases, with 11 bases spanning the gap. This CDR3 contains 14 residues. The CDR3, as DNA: TGCGCCAGCAGCCAAGCCGGGGTTGGATATGGCTACACCTTC. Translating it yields CASSQAGVGYGYTF.

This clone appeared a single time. The CDR3 spells CASNRFGVTNTGELFF. For the CDR3, the DNA is TGTGCCAGTAACCGTTTCGGGGTCACGAACACCGGGGAGCTGTTTTTT. The rearrangement uses TRBV19 and TRBJ2-2; D is perhaps TRBD2 (5 bases). Germline CDR1 is LNHDA and CDR2 is SQIVND (reference sequence). This CDR3 is built from 16 residues. The V gene lost 7 bases and the J gene lost 0 bases, with 15 bases spanning the gap.

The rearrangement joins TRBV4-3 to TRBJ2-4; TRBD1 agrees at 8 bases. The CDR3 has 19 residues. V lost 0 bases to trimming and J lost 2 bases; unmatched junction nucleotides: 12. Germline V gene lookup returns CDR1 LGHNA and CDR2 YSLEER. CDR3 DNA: TGCGCCAGCAGCCAAGATCTTGGACAGGGAAAGGGAACCAAAAACATTCAGTACTTC. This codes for CASSQDLGQGKGTKNIQYF.